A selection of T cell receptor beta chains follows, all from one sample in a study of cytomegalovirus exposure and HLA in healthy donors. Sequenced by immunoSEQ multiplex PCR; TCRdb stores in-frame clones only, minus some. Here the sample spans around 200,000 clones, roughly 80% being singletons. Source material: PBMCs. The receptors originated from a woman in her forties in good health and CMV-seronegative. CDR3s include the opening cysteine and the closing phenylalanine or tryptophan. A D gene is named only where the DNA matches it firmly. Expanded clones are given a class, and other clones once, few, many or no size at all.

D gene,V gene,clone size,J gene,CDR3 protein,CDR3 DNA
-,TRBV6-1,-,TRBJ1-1,CASSELGRWATEAFF,TGTGCCAGCAGTGAACTCGGAAGGTGGGCCACTGAAGCTTTCTTT
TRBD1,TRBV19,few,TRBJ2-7,CASSPTTGAYEQYF,TGTGCCAGTAGTCCGACGACAGGGGCCTACGAGCAGTACTTC
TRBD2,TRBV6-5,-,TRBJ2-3,CASSYSIGGGQYF,TGTGCCAGCAGTTACTCGATAGGCGGGGGGCAGTATTTT
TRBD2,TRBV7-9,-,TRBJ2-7,CASSFGGLAMDYEQYF,TGTGCCAGCAGCTTCGGGGGACTAGCCATGGACTACGAGCAGTACTTC
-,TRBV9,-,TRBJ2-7,CASSQGGWNEQYF,TGTGCCAGCAGCCAAGGCGGTTGGAACGAGCAGTACTTC
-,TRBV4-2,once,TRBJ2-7,CASSQVGAPEQYF,TGTGCCAGCAGCCAAGTTGGGGCCCCCGAGCAGTACTTC
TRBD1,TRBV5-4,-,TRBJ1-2,CASSLDRGRLGGYTF,TGTGCCAGCAGCTTGGACAGGGGGCGCCTAGGTGGCTACACCTTC
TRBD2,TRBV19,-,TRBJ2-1,CASTKTSGFDNEQFF,TGTGCCAGTACCAAGACTAGCGGGTTCGACAATGAGCAGTTCTTC
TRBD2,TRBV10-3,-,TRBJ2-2,CAISETSANTGELFF,TGTGCCATCAGTGAAACTAGCGCGAACACCGGGGAGCTGTTTTTT
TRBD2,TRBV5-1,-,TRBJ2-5,CASSSGLAGVGETQYF,TGCGCCAGCAGCTCCGGACTAGCGGGAGTGGGAGAGACCCAGTACTTC
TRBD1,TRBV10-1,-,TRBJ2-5,CASSESGTGGAGTQYF,TGCGCCAGCAGTGAGTCGGGGACAGGGGGCGCGGGGACCCAGTACTTC
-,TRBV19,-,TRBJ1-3,CASSYRAAGNTIYF,TGTGCCAGTTCTTACAGGGCGGCTGGAAACACCATATATTTT
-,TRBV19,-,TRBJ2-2,CASTRQSSGELFF,TGTGCCAGTACGAGACAGAGTTCCGGGGAGCTGTTTTTT